A selection of T cell receptor beta chains follows, all from one sample in a study of cytomegalovirus exposure and HLA in healthy donors. Here immunoSEQ multiplex PCR was the method, and the copy in TCRdb shows in-frame clones only, minus some. The sample has about 90,000 clones, and its top ten clones hold about 3.4%. Sequenced sample: PBMCs. The source of these receptors is a woman aged 25-40 years in good health and CMV-seronegative. Both conserved end residues are part of each CDR3. The order of the fields is V gene, J gene, D gene, CDR3 DNA, CDR3 protein. D genes are given only for firm matches.

v_call: TRBV6-5
j_call: TRBJ1-1
d_call: -
cdr3_nt: TGTGCCAGCAGCCGGGGAGGGGAGTCCGCTGAAGCTTTCTTT
cdr3_aa: CASSRGGESAEAFF

v_call: TRBV30
j_call: TRBJ1-6
d_call: -
cdr3_nt: TGTGCCTGGAGTGTACTCGGGGGTTCACCCCTCCACTTT
cdr3_aa: CAWSVLGGSPLHF

v_call: TRBV19
j_call: TRBJ1-5
d_call: -
cdr3_nt: TGTGCCAGTAGTGAAAGAGCCCCCATATATCGGCCCCAGCATTTT
cdr3_aa: CASSERAPIYRPQHF

v_call: TRBV5-1
j_call: TRBJ1-4
d_call: TRBD1
cdr3_nt: TGCGCCAGCAGCTTGGATGGAGGGGGCGAGGAAAAACTGTTTTTT
cdr3_aa: CASSLDGGGEEKLFF

v_call: TRBV7-7
j_call: TRBJ2-2
d_call: TRBD1
cdr3_nt: TGTGCTAGCAGCTCCGGGACAGGGGGCCGAACCGGGGAGCTGTTTTTT
cdr3_aa: CASSSGTGGRTGELFF

v_call: TRBV9
j_call: TRBJ2-1
d_call: TRBD1
cdr3_nt: TGTGCCAGCAGCCCAGGGGGTCAACACAATGAGCAGTTCTTC
cdr3_aa: CASSPGGQHNEQFF

v_call: TRBV6-6
j_call: TRBJ1-2
d_call: -
cdr3_nt: TGTGCCAGCAGCCACGTGGGAAGGGGGATAAATGGCTACACCTTC
cdr3_aa: CASSHVGRGINGYTF

v_call: TRBV19
j_call: TRBJ2-1
d_call: TRBD2
cdr3_nt: TGTGCCAGTAGTGAGCGGGAGGCCGGGAGTGAGCAGTTCTTC
cdr3_aa: CASSEREAGSEQFF

v_call: TRBV6-6
j_call: TRBJ2-7
d_call: TRBD2
cdr3_nt: TGTGCCACCGGGACTAGCGGGGGCGCTTCCTACGAGCAGTACTTC
cdr3_aa: CATGTSGGASYEQYF

v_call: TRBV5-4
j_call: TRBJ2-7
d_call: TRBD1
cdr3_nt: TGTGCCAGCAGCTTGAAGGGACAGGGGGTTCGGTACTTC
cdr3_aa: CASSLKGQGVRYF

v_call: TRBV5-1
j_call: TRBJ1-1
d_call: TRBD1
cdr3_nt: TGCGCCAGCAGCTCAGGGACAGTTCGGGCTGAAGCTTTCTTT
cdr3_aa: CASSSGTVRAEAFF

v_call: TRBV28
j_call: TRBJ1-2
d_call: -
cdr3_nt: TGTGCCAGCAGTTTCCTTAGCAAACATGGCTACACCTTC
cdr3_aa: CASSFLSKHGYTF

v_call: TRBV6-5
j_call: TRBJ1-1
d_call: -
cdr3_nt: TGTGCCAGCACCCCCCAGGGGTTATCGAACACTGAAGCTTTCTTT
cdr3_aa: CASTPQGLSNTEAFF

v_call: TRBV6-1
j_call: TRBJ2-5
d_call: TRBD2
cdr3_nt: TGTGCCAGCAGTGAACTAGCGGGAGGCGCTGTTAAAGAGACCCAGTACTTC
cdr3_aa: CASSELAGGAVKETQYF

v_call: TRBV19
j_call: TRBJ2-7
d_call: -
cdr3_nt: TGTGCCAGTAGTAACAGGGTGAACCACGAGCAGTACTTC
cdr3_aa: CASSNRVNHEQYF

v_call: TRBV19
j_call: TRBJ1-1
d_call: TRBD1
cdr3_nt: TGTGCCAGTAGCTATCTCCGGGACAGGAGTATGAACACTGAAGCTTTCTTT
cdr3_aa: CASSYLRDRSMNTEAFF

v_call: TRBV28
j_call: TRBJ1-1
d_call: -
cdr3_nt: TGCGCCAGCAGTCTCCGGACAGTAATGAACACTGAAGCTTTCTTT
cdr3_aa: CASSLRTVMNTEAFF

v_call: TRBV2
j_call: TRBJ2-5
d_call: -
cdr3_nt: TGTGCCAGCAGTGAGGGGTTAGCGCGGAGTGAGACCCAGTACTTC
cdr3_aa: CASSEGLARSETQYF

v_call: TRBV5-1
j_call: TRBJ2-1
d_call: TRBD2
cdr3_nt: TGCGCCAGCAGCTTGGTGGTTAGCGGGAGCAATGAGCAGTTCTTC
cdr3_aa: CASSLVVSGSNEQFF

v_call: TRBV6-5
j_call: TRBJ2-7
d_call: -
cdr3_nt: TGTGCCAGCAGTGCGCGGGGAAATCACTACGAGCAGTACTTC
cdr3_aa: CASSARGNHYEQYF

v_call: TRBV18
j_call: TRBJ1-4
d_call: -
cdr3_nt: TGTGCCAGCTCACCACCGGGTGCAGAGGGCACTAATGAAAAACTGTTTTTT
cdr3_aa: CASSPPGAEGTNEKLFF

v_call: TRBV18
j_call: TRBJ2-7
d_call: -
cdr3_nt: TGTGCCAGCTCGCTCCGCGGAGATCTCCAAGACGAGCAGTACTTC
cdr3_aa: CASSLRGDLQDEQYF

v_call: TRBV6-5
j_call: TRBJ1-2
d_call: TRBD1
cdr3_nt: TGTGCCAGCACCGAAGGACAGGGTCGAGCCGGCTACACCTTC
cdr3_aa: CASTEGQGRAGYTF

v_call: TRBV6-1
j_call: TRBJ1-1
d_call: -
cdr3_nt: TGTGCCAGCAGTGATGGGGCGAACACTGAAGCTTTCTTT
cdr3_aa: CASSDGANTEAFF

v_call: TRBV19
j_call: TRBJ1-1
d_call: -
cdr3_nt: TGTGCCAGTACCCTGGACAGCACCCCGAGGTGGACTGAAGCTTTCTTT
cdr3_aa: CASTLDSTPRWTEAFF

v_call: TRBV4-1
j_call: TRBJ2-6
d_call: -
cdr3_nt: TGCGCCAGCAGCTGGGAAGGGGGGGCTGGGGCCAACGTCCTGACTTTC
cdr3_aa: CASSWEGGAGANVLTF

v_call: TRBV28
j_call: TRBJ2-7
d_call: TRBD1
cdr3_nt: TGTGCCAGCAGCGTACAGGGGGCGAATGAGCAGTACTTC
cdr3_aa: CASSVQGANEQYF

v_call: TRBV27
j_call: TRBJ2-3
d_call: -
cdr3_nt: TGTGCCAGCAGTTTCCGGCGACAGGTCCTTAGAGATACGCAGTATTTT
cdr3_aa: CASSFRRQVLRDTQYF

v_call: TRBV6-5
j_call: TRBJ2-1
d_call: TRBD2
cdr3_nt: TGTGCCAGCAGGGTAGCGGGGTACAATGAGCAGTTCTTC
cdr3_aa: CASRVAGYNEQFF

v_call: TRBV4-2
j_call: TRBJ2-6
d_call: TRBD2
cdr3_nt: TGTGCCAGCAGCCAAACGACCCCCGGGACTACCTCTGGGGCCAACGTCCTGACTTTC
cdr3_aa: CASSQTTPGTTSGANVLTF